One sample yielded the 15 T cell receptor beta chains listed below, sequenced in a study of technical replicates of blood from a handful of donors (dated by TCRdb to the late 2010s). Library generation was performed with the immunoSEQ multiplex PCR assay. Drawn from immuneACCESS, this table holds only the in-frame rearrangements with V and J called that TCRdb kept. Clones are partly lost; checked studies trace under half to an unresolved V gene and leave the rest unexplained. Across this sample there are tens of thousands of clones, with over 90% seen only once. The ten largest account for more than 0.2% of the sample. The sequencing input was T cells isolated from PBMCs. These receptors were obtained from a human donor in good health.

V and J are TRBV5-1 and TRBJ2-1, with no clear D. From germline, CDR1 is SGHRS and CDR2 YFSETQ. CDR3 size: 14 residues. Trimming stripped 0 bases from V and 5 bases from J, with 9 bases between. CDR3 DNA sequence: TGCGCCAGCAGCTTGGGGCAGGTGGACAATGAGCAGTTCTTC. This encodes CASSLGQVDNEQFF.

This chain links TRBV27 with TRBJ1-4, with D tentatively TRBD1 (5 bases). CDR3 length: 19 residues. Trimming removed 4 bases from V and 8 bases from J, with 29 bases in between. Germline lookup yields CDR1 MNHEY and CDR2 SMNVEV (reference sequence). In DNA form, the CDR3 reads TGTGCCAGCAGTTCATTCCCCGGGAACGTTAGGGGAGGAGGGGAAAAACTGTTTTTT. Protein product: CASSSFPGNVRGGGEKLFF.

The chain couples TRBV4-1 to TRBJ2-1; D unresolved. CDR1 is MGHRA and CDR2 is YSYEKL in the germline V gene. The CDR3 totals 11 residues. Trimming cost V 2 bases and J 7 bases, with 3 bases left between them. CDR3 bases: TGCGCCAGCAGCCAACGGAATGAGCAGTTCTTC. Encoded protein: CASSQRNEQFF.

The V and J genes are TRBV28 and TRBJ2-5; weak D call: TRBD1 (7 bases). Germline V gene data show CDR1 as MDHEN and CDR2 as SYDVKM. This CDR3 comprises 14 residues. V was cut by 8 bases and J by 5 bases, with 18 bases left in between. The CDR3 is CASQTQGGMETQYF. The CDR3 DNA reads TGTGCCAGCCAAACGCAGGGGGGTATGGAGACCCAGTACTTC.

The chain joins TRBV7-2 to TRBJ1-1; D is unclear. The germline V gene encodes CDR1 SGHTA and CDR2 FQGNSA. Between the trimmed V and J ends, which lost 0 bases and 7 bases, there was a span of 9 bases. The CDR3 has 13 amino acids. Here the CDR3 DNA reads TGTGCCAGCAGCTTAGCCCCGGGGAGTGAAGCTTTCTTT. Translating gives CASSLAPGSEAFF.

The chain combines TRBV2 with TRBJ1-4, with a possible D match to TRBD1 (5 bases). Germline lookup yields CDR1 SNHLY and CDR2 FYNNEI. The CDR3 is made up of 17 amino acids. Trimming stripped 5 bases from V and 10 bases from J, with 26 bases between. The CDR3 sequence: CASSLTGGSPGLGKLFF. Written as DNA, the CDR3 is TGTGCCAGCAGTCTCACGGGGGGGTCTCCGGGGCTTGGAAAACTGTTTTTT. The complete variable domain, with remaining parts taken from reference TRBV2 and TRBJ1-4, reads EPEVTQTPSHQVTQMGQEVILRCVPISNHLYFYWYRQILGQKVEFLVSFYNNEISEKSEIFDDQFSVERPDGSNFTLKIRSTKLEDSAMYFCASSLTGGSPGLGKLFFGSGTQLSVL.

The chain couples TRBV28 to TRBJ2-1; 13 bases align to TRBD2. V was clipped by 5 bases and J by 7 bases; unmatched bases: 11. The CDR3 length is 17 residues. The germline V gene encodes CDR1 MDHEN and CDR2 SYDVKM. Here the CDR3 reads CASSDPGTSGIGNEQFF. Here the CDR3 DNA reads TGTGCCAGCAGTGACCCGGGGACTAGCGGGATCGGTAATGAGCAGTTCTTC.

V gene TRBV20-1 combines with J gene TRBJ2-7; no definite D call. This CDR3 spans 11 amino acids. CDR1 and CDR2 from the germline V gene are DFQATT and SNEGSKA (reference sequence). Trimming removed 6 bases from V and 6 bases from J, with 12 bases in between. The CDR3 DNA sequence: TGCAGTGCCAGACTTTGGGCCGAGCAGTACTTC. As protein: CSARLWAEQYF.

The chain carries TRBV7-2 and TRBJ1-1, with D uncertain. CDR1 SGHTA and CDR2 FQGNSA come from the germline V gene. The V end lost 5 bases, the J end lost 0 bases, and 10 bases lay between the germline ends. CDR3 length equals 14 residues. DNA of the CDR3: TGTGCCAGCAGCCCCACTTCAATGAACACTGAAGCTTTCTTT. Protein product: CASSPTSMNTEAFF.

V and J are TRBV28 and TRBJ2-5, with TRBD2 as a possible D gene (6 bases). This CDR3 has 15 residues. CDR1 MDHEN and CDR2 SYDVKM come from the germline V gene. Between the trimmed V and J ends, which lost 5 bases and 3 bases, there was a span of 16 bases. CDR3 residues: CASSRLGGSKETQYF. The CDR3 DNA sequence: TGTGCCAGCAGTAGATTGGGAGGCAGCAAAGAGACCCAGTACTTC.

The V and J genes are TRBV11-2 and TRBJ2-1, with 11 bases matching TRBD2. The CDR3 contains 16 residues. V was clipped by 6 bases and J by 2 bases; unmatched bases: 6. Per germline, CDR1 SGHAT and CDR2 FQNNGV. The CDR3 region has the DNA TGTGCCAGCAGTTCTATAGCGGGAGGGCCCTACAATGAGCAGTTCTTC. This codes for CASSSIAGGPYNEQFF.

The chain has TRBV6-1 and TRBJ2-2, with D possibly matching TRBD2 (5 bases). This CDR3 region has 15 residues. Germline V lookup: CDR1 MNHNS, CDR2 SASEGT. V was trimmed by 10 bases and J by 1 base, leaving 16 bases between them. CDR3: CAILGPGMNTGELFF. In DNA, the CDR3 is TGTGCCATCCTAGGTCCGGGGATGAACACCGGGGAGCTGTTTTTT.

V is TRBV11-1 and J is TRBJ2-2, with 8 positions matching TRBD2. The CDR3 runs 16 residues. V dropped 4 bases and J dropped 7; count of bases not matched to a gene: 11. Germline CDR1 SGHAT, CDR2 FQDESV (reference sequence). CDR3 coding DNA: TGTGCCAGCAGCTCTAGACCGGGACTAGAGATCGGGGAGCTGTTTTTT. Its protein is CASSSRPGLEIGELFF.

The V and J genes are TRBV9 and TRBJ2-7, with D possibly TRBD2 on 6 matching bases. CDR1 SGDLS and CDR2 YYNGEE come from the germline V gene. CDR3 length: 12 amino acids. Trimming pared 4 bases from V and 6 bases from J, leaving 11 bases between. The DNA for the CDR3 is TGTGCCAGCAGCCTCGGGACTTCCGAGCAGTACTTC. Translating it yields CASSLGTSEQYF.

This chain links TRBV7-7 with TRBJ1-5; D is unclear. This CDR3 has 18 residues. Looked up from germline, CDR1 is SSHAT and CDR2 is FNYEAQ (reference sequence). The V end was cut by 4 bases, the J end by 0 bases, with 19 bases between. CDR3 residues: CASSSEEAGGFSNQPQHF. The CDR3 DNA follows: TGTGCCAGCAGCTCCGAGGAGGCGGGAGGGTTTAGCAATCAGCCCCAGCATTTT. The whole variable domain, filled in from reference TRBV7-7 and TRBJ1-5, reads GAGVSQSPRYKVTKRGQDVTLRCDPISSHATLYWYQQALGQGPEFLTYFNYEAQPDKSGLPSDRFSAERPEGSISTLTIQRTEQRDSAMYRCASSSEEAGGFSNQPQHFGDGTRLSIL.